The 10 T cell receptor beta chains below all came from one sample that was sequenced in a study of blood T cell repertoires in COVID-19. TCRdb's table, derived via immunoSEQ multiplex PCR, lists solely in-frame clones and lacks some. The sample contains 250,000 to 350,000 clones, approximately 89% of which appear only once. Sequenced sample: peripheral blood. The receptors derive from a woman aged 45-60 years who had recovered from COVID-19.

The J gene is TRBJ2-7, the V gene TRBV3-1 (or the pseudogene TRBV3-2); D perhaps matches TRBD1 (5 bases). There are 12 residues in the CDR3. CDR1 and CDR2 (germline): LGHDT, YNNKEL (reference sequence). With 0 bases removed from V and 11 bases from J, the gap between germline ends came to 11 bases. The CDR3 spells CASSQEGANKYF. The CDR3 bases are TGTGCCAGCAGCCAAGAAGGGGCGAACAAGTACTTC.

This clone was seen more than once but under ten times. The chain carries TRBV7-7 and TRBJ1-2; 7 positions agree with TRBD1. This CDR3 has 15 residues. Germline loops: CDR1 SSHAT, CDR2 FNYEAQ (reference sequence). The trim removed 5 bases at V and 1 base at J, leaving 7 bases unmatched. CDR3 sequence (DNA): TGTGCCAGCAGCCCTTTGGCAGGGGGTAACTATGGCTACACCTTC. It specifies CASSPLAGGNYGYTF.

This chain connects TRBV7-3 to TRBJ2-3; 9 bases map to TRBD2. Trimming cost V 4 bases and J 7 bases; bases outside gene matches: 9. The CDR3 consists of 15 residues. Germline V gene lookup returns CDR1 SGHTA and CDR2 FQGTGA. The CDR3 nucleotides are TGTGCCAGCAGCTCGACTAGCGGCACACCACATACGCAGTATTTT. It translates to CASSSTSGTPHTQYF.

This clone showed up just once. V usage is TRBV6-4 and J usage is TRBJ2-2; the match to TRBD2 covers 12 bases. The CDR3 has 19 amino acids. With 1 base clipped from V and 3 bases from J, the junction kept 9 bases outside the gene matches. Germline V gene sequence: CDR1 MRHNA, CDR2 SNTAGT. The CDR3 region is CASSDWYLAGGPYTGELFF. CDR3 DNA: TGTGCCAGCAGTGACTGGTACCTAGCGGGGGGGCCTTACACCGGGGAGCTGTTTTTT.

The V gene is TRBV25-1, the J gene TRBJ1-6; 12 nucleotides agree with TRBD1. Looked up from germline, CDR1 is MGHDK and CDR2 is SYGVNS. V lost 1 base to trimming and J lost 6 bases; unmatched junction nucleotides: 1. The CDR3 contains 16 residues. The DNA for the CDR3 is TGTGCCAGCAGTGAATTGGGACAGGGGGCTAATTCACCCCTCCACTTT. It yields the protein CASSELGQGANSPLHF.

This clone was seen once. J is TRBJ2-5 and V is TRBV7-2; D may be TRBD2 (6 bases). The CDR3 length is 16 residues. Trimming shortened V by 2 bases and J by 2 bases, and 15 bases separated the two germline ends. Germline CDR1 and CDR2: SGHTA and FQGNSA. The CDR3 spells CASSLRLARTQETQYF. CDR3 bases: TGTGCCAGCAGCTTACGCCTAGCGAGAACTCAAGAGACCCAGTACTTC.

This chain connects TRBV28 to TRBJ1-1; D unclear. The CDR3 length is 15 residues. Trimming took off 1 base at V and 4 bases at J, with 13 bases between the two ends. Germline V gene lookup returns CDR1 MDHEN and CDR2 SYDVKM. In nucleotides, the CDR3 is TGTGCCAGCAGTTTATCTTCCGGGATTCGCACTGAAGCTTTCTTT. This gives the protein CASSLSSGIRTEAFF. Combining the CDR3 with reference TRBV28 and TRBJ1-1 gives the whole variable domain DVKVTQSSRYLVKRTGEKVFLECVQDMDHENMFWYRQDPGLGLRLIYFSYDVKMKEKGDIPEGYSVSREKKERFSLILESASTNQTSMYLCASSLSSGIRTEAFFGQGTRLTVV.

The J gene is TRBJ2-5, the V gene TRBV28, with 10 bases lining up with TRBD2. The CDR3 has 17 amino acids. Germline values: CDR1 MDHEN, CDR2 SYDVKM. V gave up 6 bases and J gave up 4 bases; unmatched junction bases: 14. As DNA, the CDR3 is TGTGCCAGCAGCACGGGGACTAGCGAGTCGGGTAGAGAGACCCAGTACTTC. It specifies CASSTGTSESGRETQYF.

The rearrangement uses TRBV27 and TRBJ1-1; 7 bases map to TRBD1. Germline CDR1 MNHEY, CDR2 SMNVEV (reference sequence). V shed 3 bases, J shed 1 base, and the junction held 8 bases outside the gene matches. The CDR3 has 16 amino acids. The CDR3 coding sequence is TGTGCCAGCAGTTTGACCGGACAGGCTACGAACACTGAAGCTTTCTTT. It specifies CASSLTGQATNTEAFF.

A word on this clone: Other DNA sequences of this sample code for an identical CDR3. The chain couples TRBV6-2 or TRBV6-3 to TRBJ2-5, with 9 nucleotides matching TRBD2. Per the germline V gene, CDR1 is MNHEY and CDR2 is SVGEGT. The V segment lost 5 bases and the J segment 5 bases; nucleotides outside the gene matches: 6. This CDR3 is 14 amino acids long. The CDR3, as DNA: TGTGCCAGCAGTCCGGGACTAGCTGGGGAGACCCAGTACTTC. This translates into CASSPGLAGETQYF.